The TCR beta chain under discussion was sequenced for a study of CDR3 diversity in severe acne. This clonotype was detected only a few times. TCRdb re-derived calls from the PCR reads in MiXCR, one entry per CDR3 protein. The data show around 91,000 distinct CDR3 sequences, with 50% to 65% seen just once and about 13% held by the top ten. The germline V gene encodes CDR1 DFQATT and CDR2 SNEGSKA (reference sequence). Trimming left V 5 bases short and J 0 bases short, with 5 bases between. This CDR3 is 11 amino acids long. The chain combines TRBV20-1 with TRBJ2-7; unclear D gene. The TCR comes from a male donor in good health, without acne. The sample consisted of blood. The CDR3 protein is CSADASYEQYF. Here the CDR3 DNA reads TGCAGTGCTGACGCCTCCTACGAGCAGTACTTC.